The sequence of this TCR beta chain was determined in a study of response to subunit inactivated influenza vaccine. The study's findings and limits: New T cells are recruited in small numbers by each seasonal influenza vaccination, according to the authors' suggestion.

This clonotype came up many times. Its antigen remains unknown. CDR1 MNHEY and CDR2 SVGAGI come from the germline V gene. This CDR3 is built from 15 residues. Trimming removed 4 bases from V and 1 base from J; junction bases left unmatched: 4. One entry per CDR3 protein, called by TCRdb with MiXCR from the RT-PCR reads. Seen here are over 650,000 distinct CDR3 sequences, less than 20% observed once, and the top ten hold roughly 10%. The chain uses TRBV6-5 and TRBJ2-1, with TRBD1 matching 7 bases. The TCR comes from a man in his forties or fifties who received an inactivated influenza vaccine. The specimen comprised PBMCs from blood, sampled more than 4 days after vaccination. The CDR3 DNA sequence: TGTGCCAGCAGTTCTGACAGGGCTTCCTACAATGAGCAGTTCTTC. Its translation: CASSSDRASYNEQFF.